A selection of T cell receptor beta chains follows, all from one sample in a study of Ad26.COV2.S vaccination and SARS-CoV-2 variants. Only in-frame clones appear in the TCRdb table, and some are missing; sequencing was by immunoSEQ multiplex PCR. The data show fewer than 500,000 clones, around 90% seen once. The sequencing here drew on peripheral blood, taken in a trial of Ad26.COV2.S vaccine versus placebo. All receptors come from a person aged 18-65 years who received the Ad26.COV2.S COVID-19 vaccine or a placebo. Each CDR3 is given with its conserved first and last residue. D genes are given only for firm matches. The size entry is marked missing in some rows and otherwise reads once, few, many or a size class.

D	V	J	size	DNA	CDR3
TRBD1	TRBV19	TRBJ2-5	-	TGTGCCAGTAGCCGAGGACAGGAAGAGACCCAGTACTTC	CASSRGQEETQYF
TRBD1	TRBV11-2	TRBJ2-1	-	TGTGCCAGCAGCTTGGACAGGGGTCGCGAGCAGTTCTTC	CASSLDRGREQFF
-	TRBV28	TRBJ1-1	once	TGTGCCAGCAGTTTACGGTCCCCAACTAACACTGAAGCTTTCTTT	CASSLRSPTNTEAFF
TRBD1	TRBV7-9	TRBJ1-4	-	TGTGCCAGCAGCTACTACAGGGGTGGGGCTACTAATGAAAAACTGTTTTTT	CASSYYRGGATNEKLFF
TRBD2	TRBV4-1	TRBJ2-7	-	TGCGCCAGCAGCCAAGGACTAGCGGGAGAGTGGTACGAGCAGTACTTC	CASSQGLAGEWYEQYF
-	TRBV29-1	TRBJ1-1	-	TGCAGCGTCGGACAGAAATTGAACACTGAAGCTTTCTTT	CSVGQKLNTEAFF
TRBD2	TRBV6-2/TRBV6-3	TRBJ2-3	-	TGTGCCAGCAGTCGGGGTAGCGGGACTAGCACAGATACGCAGTATTTT	CASSRGSGTSTDTQYF
TRBD2	TRBV7-8	TRBJ2-1	-	TGTGCCAGCAGCTTAGCCCTCGGGGGGGGGCGCAGTGATGAGCAGTTCTTC	CASSLALGGGRSDEQFF
-	TRBV7-6	TRBJ2-1	-	TGTGCCAGCAGCTTATATGCAGAAATCTCCTACAATGAGCAGTTCTTC	CASSLYAEISYNEQFF
TRBD1	TRBV28	TRBJ2-7	-	TGTGCCAGCAGCACCGACAGGGGCCTTTCCTACGAGCAGTACTTC	CASSTDRGLSYEQYF
-	TRBV28	TRBJ2-3	-	TGTGCCAGCACACAGGGTACAGATACGCAGTATTTT	CASTQGTDTQYF
TRBD1	TRBV28	TRBJ2-2	few	TGTGCCGGCAGGACAGGGAACACCGGGGAGCTGTTTTTT	CAGRTGNTGELFF
TRBD2	TRBV5-6	TRBJ2-7	-	TGTGCCAGCAGCTTCGGGGGGGTTCAGTCCTACGAGCAGTACTTC	CASSFGGVQSYEQYF
TRBD2	TRBV28	TRBJ2-7	few	TGTGCCAGCAGCCAGACTAGCGGGCCGGACTACGAGCAGTACTTC	CASSQTSGPDYEQYF
-	TRBV11-3	TRBJ2-1	-	TGTGCCAGCAGCTCTGCGGATGAGCAGTTCTTC	CASSSADEQFF
-	TRBV29-1	TRBJ2-7	once	TGCAGCGTTATGGACGGCTACGAGCAGTACTTC	CSVMDGYEQYF
TRBD1	TRBV7-8	TRBJ1-1	-	TGTGCCAGCAGGAGGGGGCACACTGAAGCTTTCTTT	CASRRGHTEAFF
TRBD1	TRBV5-5	TRBJ1-1	-	TGTGCCAGCAGACAGGGGTTCGACACTGAAGCTTTCTTT	CASRQGFDTEAFF
TRBD1	TRBV5-4	TRBJ2-5	-	TGTGCCAGCAGCTTGACAGGGGAAGGGACCCAGTACTTC	CASSLTGEGTQYF
-	TRBV10-1	TRBJ2-2	few	TGCGCCAGCAGTGAGAACTGGGACACCGGGGAGCTGTTTTTT	CASSENWDTGELFF
-	TRBV29-1	TRBJ2-1	-	TGCAGCGTTGTCCCCCTCACAAGGGGGAGTGAGCAGTTCTTC	CSVVPLTRGSEQFF
-	TRBV28	TRBJ2-2	-	TGTGCCAGCACCCCACAGGGTGGGAAGAGGAGCGCGAACACCGGGGAGCTGTTTTTT	CASTPQGGKRSANTGELFF
-	TRBV10-3	TRBJ2-7	-	TGTGCCATCAGTGACGGGGTCTCCTACGAGCAGTACTTC	CAISDGVSYEQYF
TRBD1	TRBV7-9	TRBJ1-1	once	TGTGCCAGCAGCTCCGGGACAGGGTACACTGAAGCTTTCTTT	CASSSGTGYTEAFF
-	TRBV7-9	TRBJ2-7	few	TGTGCCAGCAGCTTCGTGGAGGGGAACTCCTACGAGCAGTACTTC	CASSFVEGNSYEQYF
TRBD2	TRBV6-2/TRBV6-3	TRBJ2-5	-	TGTGCCAGCAGTTACGCGGGGGGGAACCAAGAGACCCAGTACTTC	CASSYAGGNQETQYF
-	TRBV10-3	TRBJ1-1	-	TGTGCCATCAGGCCAGAGGGGGGTTCGGCTTTCTTT	CAIRPEGGSAFF
-	TRBV7-9	TRBJ1-4	once	TGTGCCAGCAGCTCACCCCCAAAAACATGGTCTGGGGAAAAACTGTTTTTT	CASSSPPKTWSGEKLFF
-	TRBV27	TRBJ1-6	-	-	CASSSSNGGWNSPLHF
-	TRBV10-3	TRBJ2-1	once	TGTGCCATCAGTTTACCGGGAGAGAATCGGGGATTCTTC	CAISLPGENRGFF
-	TRBV3-1/TRBV3-2	TRBJ2-5	-	TGTGCCAGCAGCCAAAGAGGGGGTGGGCGCTACCAAGAGACCCAGTACTTC	CASSQRGGGRYQETQYF
TRBD2	TRBV3-1/TRBV3-2	TRBJ2-3	-	TGTGCCAGCAGCCGGTCCAGCGGGAGTTTAGATACGCAGTATTTT	CASSRSSGSLDTQYF
-	TRBV4-3	TRBJ1-2	-	TGCGCCAGCAGCCAAGGGATCCCAGGAGCCTATGGCTACACCTTC	CASSQGIPGAYGYTF
-	TRBV7-8	TRBJ2-1	-	TGTGCCAGCAGCTTAGTCGTGTGGGTGAAGCGGATTGAGCAGTTCTTC	CASSLVVWVKRIEQFF
-	TRBV6-4	TRBJ2-1	-	TGTGCCAGCAGTCCGGGCGGCCACATCAATGAGCAGTTCTTC	CASSPGGHINEQFF
-	TRBV29-1	TRBJ1-1	-	TGCAGCGTGATTTTTGTCTCCGAGGGCACTGAAGCTTTCTTT	CSVIFVSEGTEAFF
-	TRBV11-3	TRBJ1-1	-	TGTGCCAGCAGCCTAGAGGGCAACACTGAAGCTTTCTTT	CASSLEGNTEAFF
TRBD1	TRBV4-3	TRBJ1-2	-	TGCGCCAGCAGCCAAGACGTAGGACAGGGCTATGGCTACACCTTC	CASSQDVGQGYGYTF
TRBD2	TRBV7-3	TRBJ2-7	-	TGTGCCAGCAGCTTATCGGACGGGAGGGCACAGTACTTC	CASSLSDGRAQYF
-	TRBV3-1/TRBV3-2	TRBJ2-7	-	TGTGCCAGCAGCCAAGATCCGGGAGACGTTTACGAGCAGTACTTC	CASSQDPGDVYEQYF
-	TRBV6-5	TRBJ2-7	-	TGTGCCAGCAGTTCCGGGACTTACTACGAGCAGTACTTC	CASSSGTYYEQYF
TRBD1	TRBV7-3	TRBJ2-2	-	TGTGCCAGCAGCGATAGAAGGGGAGGACAGGGGGCGCGGGAGCTGTTTTTT	CASSDRRGGQGARELFF
TRBD1	TRBV3-1/TRBV3-2	TRBJ1-1	-	TGTGCCAGCAGCCAAGTGGGACAGCCAGCCACTGAAGCTTTCTTT	CASSQVGQPATEAFF
-	TRBV15	TRBJ2-2	-	TGTGCCACCAGCAGGGGGACGAACACCGGGGAGCTGTTTTTT	CATSRGTNTGELFF
-	TRBV6-5	TRBJ1-3	-	TGTGCCAGCAGTCAGGTCTTTTATGGAAACACCATATATTTT	CASSQVFYGNTIYF
-	TRBV5-1	TRBJ1-4	-	TGCGCCAGCAGCTCGGACTTGACAAATGAAAAACTGTTTTTT	CASSSDLTNEKLFF
-	TRBV29-1	TRBJ2-5	-	TGCAGCGGAGAACTTTACGAAATTGAGTACTTC	CSGELYEIEYF
TRBD2	TRBV5-4	TRBJ2-2	-	TGTGCCAGCAGAACTAGCGGGATCACCGGGGAGCTGTTTTTT	CASRTSGITGELFF
-	TRBV5-6	TRBJ2-3	-	TGTGCCAGCAGCTTGGTAAGGGTGGATACGCAGTATTTT	CASSLVRVDTQYF
-	TRBV5-1	TRBJ1-3	-	TGCGCCAGCAGACCGGACCGCAGCTCTGGAAACACCATATATTTT	CASRPDRSSGNTIYF